This entry concerns a single T cell receptor (beta chain). What it binds is unknown. The data belong to a study of CD8 T cells in ankylosing spondylitis. The CDR3 extends over 13 amino acids. V lost 10 bases and J 8 bases, leaving 18 bases between the germline ends. In germline, CDR1 is MNHNS, CDR2 SASEGT. Whole-study findings and limits: Disease-linked clones displayed a CD8+ phenotype and appeared relatively rarely in peripheral blood. Ankylosing spondylitis blood appeared to be characterized by a TCR beta motif of roughly eight highly homologous variants. Certain motif variants had earlier appeared in reactive arthritis synovial fluid and blood.

Generation of TCR beta libraries employed quantitative 5'-RACE incorporating molecular barcodes. One entry per CDR3 protein, called by TCRdb with MiXCR from the 5' RACE reads. The top ten clones hold over 15% of a sample with 650,000 to 800,000 distinct CDR3 sequences, around 20% of them seen once. This receptor was taken from a male donor with ankylosing spondylitis. The chain links TRBV6-1 to TRBJ2-1, with D possibly matching TRBD1 (6 bases). Sequenced sample: blood, either unsorted or a sorted T cell fraction (not recorded which). This CDR3 is CATAGTQGYEQFF. CDR3 nucleotide sequence: TGTGCCACGGCCGGGACGCAGGGGTATGAGCAGTTCTTC.